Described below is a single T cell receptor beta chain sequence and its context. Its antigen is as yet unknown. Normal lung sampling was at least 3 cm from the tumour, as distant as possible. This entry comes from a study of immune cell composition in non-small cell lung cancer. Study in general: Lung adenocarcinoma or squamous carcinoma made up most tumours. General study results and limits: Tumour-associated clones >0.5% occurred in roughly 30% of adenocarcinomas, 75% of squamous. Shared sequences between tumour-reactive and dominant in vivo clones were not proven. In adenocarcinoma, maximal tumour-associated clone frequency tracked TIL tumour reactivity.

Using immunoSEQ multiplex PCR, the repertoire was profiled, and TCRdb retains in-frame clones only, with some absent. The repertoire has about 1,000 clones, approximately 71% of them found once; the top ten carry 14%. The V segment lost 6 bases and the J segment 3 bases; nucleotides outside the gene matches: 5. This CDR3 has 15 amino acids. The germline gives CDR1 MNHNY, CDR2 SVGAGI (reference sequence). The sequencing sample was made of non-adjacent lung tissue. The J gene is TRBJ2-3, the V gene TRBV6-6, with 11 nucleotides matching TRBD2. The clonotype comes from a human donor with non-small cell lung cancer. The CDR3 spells CASRTSGVGTDTQYF. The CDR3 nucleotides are TGTGCCAGCAGGACTAGCGGGGTTGGGACAGATACGCAGTATTTT.